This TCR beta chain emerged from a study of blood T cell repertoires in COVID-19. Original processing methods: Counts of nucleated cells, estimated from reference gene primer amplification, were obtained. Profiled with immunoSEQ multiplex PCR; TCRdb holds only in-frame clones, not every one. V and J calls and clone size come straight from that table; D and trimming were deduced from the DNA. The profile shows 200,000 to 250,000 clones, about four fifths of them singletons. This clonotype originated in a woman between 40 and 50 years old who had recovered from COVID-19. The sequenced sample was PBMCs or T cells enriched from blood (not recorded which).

This chain's CDR3 is CASSLELAGHNEQFF. For the CDR3, the DNA is TGCGCCAGCAGCTTGGAGCTAGCGGGGCACAATGAGCAGTTCTTC. This sequence joins TRBV5-1 and TRBJ2-1; 9 bases agree with TRBD2. Germline values: CDR1 SGHRS, CDR2 YFSETQ. The J segment lost 5 bases and the V segment lost 0 bases, leaving 3 bases of the junction unmatched. The length of the CDR3 is 15 residues.